This T cell receptor (beta chain) stems from a study of shared clonotypes between healthy human individuals (dated by TCRdb to about 2020). Context from the whole study: Two women and a few men aged 18 to 49 years were included in the cohort. For each donor, CD4 naive and CD4 memory were each run on three plates, CD8 naive on two plates, and CD8 memory on one plate. To increase sequencing depth and limit assay-specific biases, different laboratories used diverse techniques to prepare libraries and sequence TCR repertoires. Each donor's leukapheresis produced roughly between about 0.85 and 10 billion PBMCs. Blood TCR repertoires of roughly 5 healthy adults were deeply sequenced to estimate repertoire size and the extent of clonotype sharing between individuals.

TCR CDR3 regions were amplified from genomic DNA by multiplex PCR using the deep immunoSEQ assay. Genomic DNA extracted from each cell subset was distributed evenly over all wells of several immunoSEQ 96-well plates, and each plate served as one replicate. Each replicate PCR for sorted subsets received around 210 ng genomic DNA, equal to roughly 30,000 T cell genomes. The purified libraries were quantified using a Qubit 3.0 fluorometer, sized with a Bioanalyzer 2100, and then quantified again using the KAPA Library Quantification kit. Each immunoSEQ 96-well plate was sequenced on its own single-read 150-cycle Illumina NextSeq 550 flow cell. In the original analysis: Because only junctional sequences without quality scores were contained in the immunoSEQ output, filtering matching that applied to full-length reads could not be performed. To assign V/J genes and CDR3, sequences were annotated using PyIR, a Python wrapper for IgBLAST v1.9, with IMGT germline references. Reads were filtered out if the reads had weak V/J assignments (E-value above 1e-6), no CDR3, stop codons, out-of-frame junctions, or ambiguous translated residues. V3J clonotypes were defined by identical inferred V gene, J gene, and CDR3 amino acid sequence. To compute the percentage overlap between repertoires, the number of shared unique clonotypes was divided by the size of the smaller repertoire. RTK rarefaction, the Chao1 estimator, and Recon v2.1 estimates of unobserved clonotypes were used to assess repertoire richness. For all TCRbeta clonotypes obtained by the gDNA method from a handful of donors, generation probabilities were computed with OLGA. TCRdb re-hosts the immuneACCESS table, in-frame sequences only. Its copies lack some clones; in the studies checked, an unresolved V gene accounts for under half of them, and the cause for the rest is not known. V, J and clone size are those of that table, while D and trimming were read from the DNA. The sample table lists about 2 million clones, roughly 94% of them with a count of one. The ten top clones hold more than 0.95% of the sample.

CD8 naive samples were obtained by positive selection for CCR7 among CD45RO-negative cells, yielding a CD45RA+CCR7+ population from which TemRA cells were excluded. The donors were healthy, HIV-negative adults who had no recently reported acute infections or vaccinations. Every donor was a Caucasian adult residing in Nashville, Tennessee, USA. After blood collection by leukapheresis, PBMCs were isolated using Ficoll-Histopaque density gradient centrifugation and then cryopreserved in the vapor phase of liquid nitrogen. Analytical flow cytometry was used to check the purity and quantity of every magnetically sorted T cell population. Each sorted fraction had its genomic DNA isolated and then quantified by UV absorbance on a Nanodrop 2000c. CDR1 SGHDT and CDR2 YYEEEE were looked up in the germline V gene. The CDR3 goes from the cysteine to the phenylalanine over 14 residues. Just CDR3 DNA is preserved here, 42 bases in frame from base 1. Trimming takes 2 bases from V and 4 bases from J, and the germline ends sit 12 bases apart.

As for this clone: The antigen it recognizes is unknown. Base qualities are missing; no much larger clone stands one base away.

Results the study describes overall, beyond this receptor: Only blood was sampled, and tissue TCR repertoires likely differ from those in blood. Incomplete sequencing was indicated by rarefaction of sorted-subset datasets, despite the large sequencing depth. Across a handful of donors, approximately 4.6% of naive CD4, approximately 3.6% of naive CD8, under 2.5% of memory CD4, and about 0.44% of memory CD8 clonotypes were shared. Compared with non-shared clonotypes, clonotypes shared by all four sorted-subset donors had higher generation probabilities. Based on pairwise subsampling, the degree of clonotype sharing among donors was expected to be affected by sequencing depth. The genetic and exposure-history diversity represented was limited by the small number of donors. Naive subsets generally had larger estimated clonotype richness than memory subsets.

The sequencing input was naive CD8+ T cells sorted from blood. Interpreted using the paper, the cell subset or site label stands for: CD45RA+CCR7+. The rearranged segments are TRBV5-6 and TRBJ1-1, and TRBD1 may be the D gene, going by 6 matching bases. This clonotype was obtained from a man aged 18 to 29 in good health. The base sequence is TGTGCCAGCAGCTTCCAGGGGTTGGGCACTGAAGCTTTCTTT. It specifies CASSFQGLGTEAFF.